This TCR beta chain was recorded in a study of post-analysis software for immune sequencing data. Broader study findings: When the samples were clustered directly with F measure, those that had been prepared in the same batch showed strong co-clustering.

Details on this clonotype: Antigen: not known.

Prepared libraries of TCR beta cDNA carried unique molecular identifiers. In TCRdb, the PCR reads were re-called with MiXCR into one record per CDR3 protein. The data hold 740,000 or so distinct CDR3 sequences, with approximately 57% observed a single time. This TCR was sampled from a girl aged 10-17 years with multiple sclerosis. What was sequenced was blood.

The CDR3 is CASSTHPGTVNNYGYTF. The CDR3 DNA follows: TGTGCCAGCAGCACACACCCCGGGACAGTAAATAACTATGGCTACACCTTC. The J gene is TRBJ1-2, the V gene TRBV7-6; 7 bases match TRBD1. This CDR3 is built from 17 residues. Losses at the gene ends were 5 bases for V and 1 base for J; bases not matched to a gene: 13. Germline V lookup: CDR1 SGHVS, CDR2 FNYEAQ.